Listed below are T cell receptor beta chains from one sample, sequenced in a study of cytotoxic CD8 clonotypes in ibrutinib-treated CLL. Clones were sequenced by immunoSEQ multiplex PCR, and TCRdb holds only the in-frame ones, with some missing. This table has 150,000 or so clones, around three quarters appearing once. Sequences were derived from PBMCs, sampled after 12 months of ibrutinib treatment. The source is a human donor with chronic lymphocytic leukemia. Each CDR3 is given with its conserved first and last residue. The D gene is left open where the match is weak. Rows may omit the clone size; those that give it use once, few, many or a size class.

clone_size: .; d_call: TRBD1; j_call: TRBJ1-1; v_call: TRBV2; cdr3_aa: CASSEALRAGGYAFF; cdr3_nt: TGTGCCAGCAGTGAAGCGCTTCGGGCAGGGGGTTATGCTTTCTTT
clone_size: .; d_call: .; j_call: TRBJ1-2; v_call: TRBV9; cdr3_aa: CASSVGSYGYTF; cdr3_nt: TGTGCCAGCAGCGTAGGATCCTATGGCTACACCTTC
clone_size: few; d_call: .; j_call: TRBJ2-7; v_call: TRBV7-2; cdr3_aa: CASSPEGDEQYF; cdr3_nt: TGTGCCAGCAGCCCCGAGGGCGACGAGCAGTACTTC
clone_size: .; d_call: .; j_call: TRBJ1-4; v_call: TRBV7-9; cdr3_aa: CASSHSTGSVNEKLFF; cdr3_nt: TGTGCCAGCAGCCATTCAACAGGGTCGGTCAATGAAAAACTGTTTTTT
clone_size: .; d_call: TRBD2; j_call: TRBJ2-5; v_call: TRBV11-3; cdr3_aa: CASRSSGLTAKETQYF; cdr3_nt: TGTGCCAGCAGGTCTAGCGGACTGACCGCAAAAGAGACCCAGTACTTC
clone_size: .; d_call: TRBD1; j_call: TRBJ2-7; v_call: TRBV30; cdr3_aa: CAWERTGMIYEQYF; cdr3_nt: TGTGCCTGGGAACGGACAGGGATGATTTACGAGCAGTACTTC
clone_size: .; d_call: .; j_call: TRBJ1-2; v_call: TRBV7-2; cdr3_aa: CASSPSGQPNYGYTF; cdr3_nt: TGTGCCAGCAGCCCATCCGGACAGCCTAACTATGGCTACACCTTC
clone_size: .; d_call: TRBD1; j_call: TRBJ1-2; v_call: TRBV28; cdr3_aa: CAGKRQGGINYGYTF; cdr3_nt: TGTGCCGGCAAAAGACAGGGAGGGATTAACTATGGCTACACCTTC
clone_size: .; d_call: .; j_call: TRBJ2-7; v_call: TRBV6-5; cdr3_aa: CASSYSGGETYEQYF; cdr3_nt: TGTGCCAGCAGTTACTCGGGCGGGGAAACCTACGAGCAGTACTTC
clone_size: few; d_call: .; j_call: TRBJ1-4; v_call: TRBV6-1; cdr3_aa: CASSEARSPTWEKLFF; cdr3_nt: TGTGCCAGCAGTGAAGCCCGATCTCCTACTTGGGAAAAACTGTTTTTT
clone_size: .; d_call: TRBD2; j_call: TRBJ2-3; v_call: TRBV2; cdr3_aa: CASRFSGSSADTQYF; cdr3_nt: TGTGCCAGCAGATTTAGCGGGAGTTCTGCAGATACGCAGTATTTT
clone_size: .; d_call: TRBD1; j_call: TRBJ1-4; v_call: TRBV9; cdr3_aa: CASSVGTGGDEKLFF; cdr3_nt: TGTGCCAGCAGCGTAGGGACAGGGGGGGATGAAAAACTGTTTTTT
clone_size: once; d_call: TRBD2; j_call: TRBJ2-7; v_call: TRBV6-1; cdr3_aa: CASRTSGSFYEQYF; cdr3_nt: TGTGCCAGCAGAACTAGCGGGAGTTTCTACGAGCAGTACTTC
clone_size: .; d_call: .; j_call: TRBJ1-1; v_call: TRBV10-3; cdr3_aa: CAISGAGRLANTEAFF; cdr3_nt: TGTGCCATCAGTGGTGCAGGGCGTCTAGCGAACACTGAAGCTTTCTTT
clone_size: .; d_call: .; j_call: TRBJ2-7; v_call: TRBV10-3; cdr3_aa: CAISDRGSRYEQYF; cdr3_nt: TGTGCCATCAGTGACAGGGGTTCGAGGTACGAGCAGTACTTC
clone_size: few; d_call: TRBD1; j_call: TRBJ1-3; v_call: TRBV11-2; cdr3_aa: CASSLTGVGTGNTIYF; cdr3_nt: TGTGCCAGCAGCTTAACAGGGGTCGGGACGGGGAACACCATATATTTT
clone_size: .; d_call: .; j_call: TRBJ1-5; v_call: TRBV9; cdr3_aa: CASSVEAGAGQPQHF; cdr3_nt: TGTGCCAGCAGCGTAGAAGCGGGCGCGGGGCAGCCCCAGCATTTT
clone_size: .; d_call: TRBD1; j_call: TRBJ1-2; v_call: TRBV19; cdr3_aa: CASSTAGTGWHGYTF; cdr3_nt: TGTGCCAGTAGTACAGCCGGGACAGGGTGGCATGGCTACACCTTC
clone_size: .; d_call: .; j_call: TRBJ2-3; v_call: TRBV29-1; cdr3_aa: CSVAPGSNTDTQYF; cdr3_nt: TGCAGCGTAGCCCCTGGCAGCAACACAGATACGCAGTATTTT
clone_size: .; d_call: .; j_call: TRBJ1-1; v_call: TRBV15; cdr3_aa: CATSLGNTEAFF; cdr3_nt: TGTGCCACCTCATTGGGGAACACTGAAGCTTTCTTT
clone_size: .; d_call: .; j_call: TRBJ1-2; v_call: TRBV6-1; cdr3_aa: CASSSGYGYTF; cdr3_nt: TGTGCCAGCAGTTCAGGGTATGGCTACACCTTC
clone_size: .; d_call: .; j_call: TRBJ2-1; v_call: TRBV11-3; cdr3_aa: CASSSGAEYNEQFF; cdr3_nt: TGTGCCAGCAGCTCTGGTGCCGAATACAATGAGCAGTTCTTC
clone_size: .; d_call: TRBD2; j_call: TRBJ2-3; v_call: TRBV28; cdr3_aa: CASSFLAGALLTDTQYF; cdr3_nt: TGTGCCAGCAGTTTTCTAGCGGGAGCCCTCCTCACAGATACGCAGTATTTT
clone_size: .; d_call: .; j_call: TRBJ1-1; v_call: TRBV6-4; cdr3_aa: CASSIGSATEAFF; cdr3_nt: TGTGCCAGCAGTATTGGGTCGGCCACTGAAGCTTTCTTT
clone_size: few; d_call: .; j_call: TRBJ1-4; v_call: TRBV28; cdr3_aa: CASSFSQSGVKLFF; cdr3_nt: TGTGCCAGCAGTTTTTCCCAAAGTGGGGTAAAACTGTTTTTT
clone_size: .; d_call: TRBD2; j_call: TRBJ2-2; v_call: TRBV7-9; cdr3_aa: CASSSGLADTGELFF; cdr3_nt: TGTGCCAGCAGCTCGGGACTAGCGGACACCGGGGAGCTGTTTTTT
clone_size: .; d_call: .; j_call: TRBJ2-7; v_call: TRBV7-2; cdr3_aa: CASSPYEGHYEQYF; cdr3_nt: TGTGCCAGCAGCCCGTACGAGGGCCACTACGAGCAGTACTTC
clone_size: .; d_call: TRBD1; j_call: TRBJ2-7; v_call: TRBV11-2; cdr3_aa: CASSSIRGPYEQYF; cdr3_nt: TGTGCCAGCAGTTCGATCAGGGGGCCCTACGAGCAGTACTTC
clone_size: .; d_call: .; j_call: TRBJ1-5; v_call: TRBV9; cdr3_aa: CASSVEPGQNQPQHF; cdr3_nt: TGTGCCAGCAGCGTAGAACCCGGACAGAATCAGCCCCAGCATTTT
clone_size: .; d_call: TRBD1; j_call: TRBJ1-6; v_call: TRBV25-1; cdr3_aa: CASSEWGRGQAPLHF; cdr3_nt: TGTGCCAGCAGTGAATGGGGCAGGGGGCAAGCACCCCTCCACTTT
clone_size: .; d_call: .; j_call: TRBJ2-7; v_call: TRBV7-2; cdr3_aa: CASSLVQGGYEQYF; cdr3_nt: TGTGCCAGCAGCTTAGTACAGGGGGGGTACGAGCAGTACTTC
clone_size: few; d_call: .; j_call: TRBJ1-5; v_call: TRBV7-6; cdr3_aa: CASSSEDGYQPQHF; cdr3_nt: TGTGCCAGCAGCTCCGAGGACGGATATCAGCCCCAGCATTTT
clone_size: .; d_call: .; j_call: TRBJ2-2; v_call: TRBV19; cdr3_aa: CASNLPGELFF; cdr3_nt: TGTGCCAGTAATCTACCCGGGGAGCTGTTTTTT
clone_size: .; d_call: .; j_call: TRBJ1-4; v_call: TRBV9; cdr3_aa: CASSPSGGAGEKLFF; cdr3_nt: TGTGCCAGCAGCCCAAGTGGGGGGGCAGGAGAAAAACTGTTTTTT
clone_size: once; d_call: .; j_call: TRBJ2-1; v_call: TRBV10-3; cdr3_aa: CAATGGGPSYEQFF; cdr3_nt: TGTGCCGCAACAGGGGGGGGGCCATCCTATGAGCAGTTCTTC
clone_size: few; d_call: .; j_call: TRBJ2-5; v_call: TRBV10-1; cdr3_aa: CASRGGRGREETQYF; cdr3_nt: TGCGCCAGCAGGGGGGGCAGGGGGAGGGAAGAGACCCAGTACTTC
clone_size: .; d_call: TRBD2; j_call: TRBJ2-2; v_call: TRBV29-1; cdr3_aa: CSAGRLAGDAGELFF; cdr3_nt: TGCAGCGCTGGACGACTAGCGGGAGACGCCGGGGAGCTGTTTTTT
clone_size: .; d_call: .; j_call: TRBJ1-4; v_call: TRBV28; cdr3_aa: CANPQGQLSNEKLFF; cdr3_nt: TGTGCCAACCCTCAGGGGCAACTGTCTAATGAAAAACTGTTTTTT
clone_size: .; d_call: .; j_call: TRBJ1-2; v_call: TRBV19; cdr3_aa: CASMKGWNYGYTF; cdr3_nt: TGTGCCAGTATGAAGGGTTGGAACTATGGCTACACCTTC
clone_size: .; d_call: .; j_call: TRBJ1-1; v_call: TRBV28; cdr3_aa: CASKPSGEAFF; cdr3_nt: TGTGCCAGCAAGCCCTCAGGTGAAGCTTTCTTT
clone_size: .; d_call: .; j_call: TRBJ1-5; v_call: TRBV27; cdr3_aa: CASSPYTISGQPQHF; cdr3_nt: TGTGCCAGCAGCCCCTACACTATTTCAGGTCAGCCCCAGCATTTT
clone_size: few; d_call: .; j_call: TRBJ2-5; v_call: TRBV15; cdr3_aa: CATSSRGNQETQYF; cdr3_nt: TGTGCCACCAGCAGCCGGGGGAACCAAGAGACCCAGTACTTC
clone_size: .; d_call: .; j_call: TRBJ2-2; v_call: TRBV9; cdr3_aa: CASSASVSEKKNTGELFF; cdr3_nt: TGTGCCAGCAGCGCTAGCGTCTCGGAAAAAAAGAACACCGGGGAGCTGTTTTTT
clone_size: .; d_call: TRBD2; j_call: TRBJ2-7; v_call: TRBV5-6; cdr3_aa: CASSRAGVIYEQYF; cdr3_nt: TGTGCCAGCAGCAGAGCGGGAGTAATTTACGAGCAGTACTTC
clone_size: .; d_call: TRBD1; j_call: TRBJ1-2; v_call: TRBV28; cdr3_aa: CASSWDREDNYGYTF; cdr3_nt: TGTGCCAGCAGTTGGGACAGGGAGGATAACTATGGCTACACCTTC
clone_size: .; d_call: .; j_call: TRBJ1-1; v_call: TRBV6-5; cdr3_aa: CASSYWPEAFF; cdr3_nt: TGTGCCAGCAGTTATTGGCCTGAAGCTTTCTTT
clone_size: .; d_call: .; j_call: TRBJ1-1; v_call: TRBV15; cdr3_aa: CATSRVPVEAFF; cdr3_nt: TGTGCCACCAGCAGAGTACCAGTTGAAGCTTTCTTT
clone_size: .; d_call: .; j_call: TRBJ2-3; v_call: TRBV7-9; cdr3_aa: CASSLYPGHTQYF; cdr3_nt: TGTGCCAGCAGCCTGTACCCGGGACATACGCAGTATTTT
clone_size: .; d_call: .; j_call: TRBJ2-7; v_call: TRBV5-4; cdr3_aa: CASSQPSDGRSYEQYF; cdr3_nt: TGTGCCAGCAGCCAGCCTTCGGACGGAAGGTCCTACGAGCAGTACTTC
clone_size: .; d_call: .; j_call: TRBJ2-3; v_call: TRBV7-8; cdr3_aa: CASSGIQGDTDTQYF; cdr3_nt: TGTGCCAGCAGCGGAATACAGGGAGACACAGATACGCAGTATTTT
clone_size: .; d_call: .; j_call: TRBJ2-7; v_call: TRBV4-1; cdr3_aa: CASSQSAAYEQYF; cdr3_nt: TGCGCCAGCAGCCAGAGTGCGGCTTACGAGCAGTACTTC
clone_size: few; d_call: TRBD2; j_call: TRBJ2-7; v_call: TRBV7-6; cdr3_aa: CASSRTSGGSYEQYF; cdr3_nt: TGTGCCAGCAGCCGGACTAGCGGGGGATCCTACGAGCAGTACTTC
clone_size: .; d_call: .; j_call: TRBJ2-1; v_call: TRBV21-1; cdr3_aa: CASSITGGYNEQFF; cdr3_nt: TGTGCCAGCAGCATAACAGGGGGGTACAATGAGCAGTTCTTC
clone_size: .; d_call: .; j_call: TRBJ2-6; v_call: TRBV11-2; cdr3_aa: CASSFSFSGANVLTF; cdr3_nt: TGTGCCAGCAGCTTTTCATTCTCTGGGGCCAACGTCCTGACTTTC
clone_size: .; d_call: TRBD1; j_call: TRBJ2-7; v_call: TRBV28; cdr3_aa: CASSLATGVGEQYF; cdr3_nt: TGTGCCAGCAGTTTGGCGACAGGGGTGGGCGAGCAGTACTTC
clone_size: .; d_call: .; j_call: TRBJ2-1; v_call: TRBV7-2; cdr3_aa: CASSLAQKKAFF; cdr3_nt: TGTGCCAGCAGCTTAGCTCAGAAGAAGGCGTTCTTC
clone_size: .; d_call: TRBD1; j_call: TRBJ2-7; v_call: TRBV27; cdr3_aa: CASSLYGTGGLWLEQYF; cdr3_nt: TGTGCCAGCAGTTTATATGGGACAGGGGGCTTGTGGCTCGAGCAGTACTTC